Detailed here is one TCR beta chain. What it binds is not known. This sample is part of a study of shared clonotypes between healthy human individuals. The donors were adults (healthy and HIV-negative) with no recent acute infections or vaccinations. With unsorted samples, genomic DNA was obtained from about 90 million PBMCs. At deep level, the assay was performed. Here immunoSEQ multiplex PCR was the method, and the copy in TCRdb shows in-frame clones only, minus some. The sample holds 450,000 to 500,000 clones, 70% to 80% seen once. Study-level results: Donor clonotype sharing was expected to depend on sequencing depth.

Source material: PBMCs. The receptor's source is a woman between 40 and 50 years old in good health. Some clones in this sample may be carry-over from other donors' samples.

The CDR3 region is CASSFTRNTEAFF. The CDR3 bases are TGTGCCAGCAGTTTTACGAGGAACACTGAAGCTTTCTTT. The rearrangement joins TRBV28 to TRBJ1-1, with D uncertain. The germline V and J ends were trimmed by 3 bases and 1 base, with 6 bases remaining between them. The CDR3 spans 13 residues. Germline V lookup: CDR1 MDHEN, CDR2 SYDVKM.